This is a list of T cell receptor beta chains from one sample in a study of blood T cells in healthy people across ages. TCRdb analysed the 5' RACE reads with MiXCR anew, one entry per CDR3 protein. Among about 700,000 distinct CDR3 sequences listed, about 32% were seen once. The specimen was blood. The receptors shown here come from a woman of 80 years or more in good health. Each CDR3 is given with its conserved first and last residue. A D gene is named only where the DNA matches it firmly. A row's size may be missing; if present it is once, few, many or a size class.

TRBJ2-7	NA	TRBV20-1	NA	TGCAGTGCTAGAGATGAGGGGGGGCTCCACGAGCAGTACTTC	CSARDEGGLHEQYF
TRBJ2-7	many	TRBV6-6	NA	TGTGCCAGCAGTTATATGGGCTTGGCTGCCGAGCAGTACTTC	CASSYMGLAAEQYF
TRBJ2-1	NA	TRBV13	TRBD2	TGTGCCAGCAGCTTAGGGCGGGGGGCGGGTGAGCAGTTCTTC	CASSLGRGAGEQFF
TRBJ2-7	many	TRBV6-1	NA	TGTGCCAGCAGGGAGGGGGCATCCAACTACTACGAGCAGTACTTC	CASREGASNYYEQYF
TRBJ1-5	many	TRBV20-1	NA	TGCAGTGCTGGCGGCGGGTATCAGCAGCCCCAGCATTTT	CSAGGGYQQPQHF
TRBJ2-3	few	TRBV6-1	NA	TGTGCCAGCAGTGAGGCAAGCGGCACAGATACGCAGTATTTT	CASSEASGTDTQYF
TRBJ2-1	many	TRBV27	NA	TGTGCCAGCGGAAGGTATGAGCAGTTCTTC	CASGRYEQFF
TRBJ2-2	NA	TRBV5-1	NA	TGCGCCAGCAGCTTGGACGGACACTACACCGGGGAGCTGTTTTTT	CASSLDGHYTGELFF
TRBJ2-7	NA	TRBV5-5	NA	TGCGCCAGCAGCTTGATGCTTACGGCGAGCTCCCACGAGCAGTACTTC	CASSLMLTASSHEQYF
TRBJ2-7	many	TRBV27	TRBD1	TGTGCCAGCAGTTTAATCAGGGGGATTAACGAGCAGTACTTC	CASSLIRGINEQYF
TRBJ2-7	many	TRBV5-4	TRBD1	TGTGCCAGCAGCACGGGACAGGGGAACTACGAGCAGTACTTC	CASSTGQGNYEQYF
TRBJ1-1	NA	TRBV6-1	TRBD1	TGTGCCAGCAGGAGACAGGGGGGGAACACTGAAGCTTTCTTT	CASRRQGGNTEAFF
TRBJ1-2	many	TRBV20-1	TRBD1	TGCAGTGCTGGATGGACAGGGTATGGCTACACCTTC	CSAGWTGYGYTF
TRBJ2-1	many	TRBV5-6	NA	TGTGCCAGCAGCTTCGGGAACAATGAGCAGTTCTTC	CASSFGNNEQFF
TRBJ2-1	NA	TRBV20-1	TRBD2	TGCAGTGCTATGACCTGGACTAGCGAAAACAATGAGCAGTTCTTC	CSAMTWTSENNEQFF
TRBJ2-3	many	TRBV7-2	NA	TGTGCCAGCAGCGTACGACTGGGGTCAGATACGCAGTATTTT	CASSVRLGSDTQYF
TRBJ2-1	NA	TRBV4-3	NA	TGCGCCAGCAGCCAAGAGGGGGGCGGGCGAGGGAATGAGCAGTTCTTC	CASSQEGGGRGNEQFF
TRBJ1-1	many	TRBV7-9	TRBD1	TGTGCCAGCAGCCCGGAGGGGGCTGGGAACACTGAAGCTTTCTTT	CASSPEGAGNTEAFF
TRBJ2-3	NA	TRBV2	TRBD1	TGTGCCAGCAGTCCTGGGACAGTAGATACGCAGTATTTT	CASSPGTVDTQYF
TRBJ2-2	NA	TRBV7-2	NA	TGTGCCAGCAGCCCAGCCAGGTCCGGGGAGCTGTTTTTT	CASSPARSGELFF
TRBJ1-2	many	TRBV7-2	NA	TGTGCCAGCAGCTTATTGGCCCACGCAGACTATGGCTACACCTTC	CASSLLAHADYGYTF
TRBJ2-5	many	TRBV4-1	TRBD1	TGCGCCAGCAGCCTTTCCGAGGGGGCTACCGGGGAGACCCAGTACTTC	CASSLSEGATGETQYF
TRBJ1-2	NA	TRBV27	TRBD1	TGTGCCAGCAGGGGGACAGGAAGGGACTATGGCTACACCTTC	CASRGTGRDYGYTF
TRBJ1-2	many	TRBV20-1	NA	TGCAGTGCTAGAGATCGGCCTGACACCCCGAACTATGGCTACACCTTC	CSARDRPDTPNYGYTF
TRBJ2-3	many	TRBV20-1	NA	TGCAGTGCTACCCCTTCGGGTTCAGATACGCAGTATTTT	CSATPSGSDTQYF
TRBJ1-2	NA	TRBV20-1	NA	TGCAGTGCTAGTGAGGGATCTAACTATGGCTACACCTTC	CSASEGSNYGYTF
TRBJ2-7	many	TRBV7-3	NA	TGTGCCAGCAGCTTAAGTTGGAGGGCCGAGCAGTACTTC	CASSLSWRAEQYF
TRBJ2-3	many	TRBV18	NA	TGTGCCAGCTCTCAAACGGGAATCACAGATACGCAGTATTTT	CASSQTGITDTQYF
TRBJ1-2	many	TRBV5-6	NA	TGTGCCAGCAGCTTTACCGGGACGGGAGTTAGCTACACCTTC	CASSFTGTGVSYTF
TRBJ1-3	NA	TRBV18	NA	TGTGCCAGCTCATCCCTAGCGAACTCTGGAAACACCATATATTTT	CASSSLANSGNTIYF
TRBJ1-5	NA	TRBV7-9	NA	TGTGCCAGCAGCTCTGGTACCATTAGCAATCAGCCCCAGCATTTT	CASSSGTISNQPQHF
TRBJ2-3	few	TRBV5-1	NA	TGCGCCAGCAGCTGGTCGACGGTTAGCACAGATACGCAGTATTTT	CASSWSTVSTDTQYF
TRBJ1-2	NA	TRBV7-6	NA	TGTGCCAGCAGCTGGGATGGGCTATACACCTTC	CASSWDGLYTF
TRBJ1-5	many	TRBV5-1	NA	TGCGCCAGCAGCTTGGATGGGCAGAGCAATCAGCCCCAGCATTTT	CASSLDGQSNQPQHF
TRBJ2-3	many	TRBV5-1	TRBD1	TGCGCCAGCAGACCCACAGGGGGAACGGATACGCAGTATTTT	CASRPTGGTDTQYF
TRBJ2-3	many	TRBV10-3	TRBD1	TGTGCCATCAGTCCCACGGGACAGAGCACAGATACGCAGTATTTT	CAISPTGQSTDTQYF
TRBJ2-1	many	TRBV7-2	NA	TGTGCCAGCAGCTTAGACGGTCAGTCCTACAATGAGCAGTTCTTC	CASSLDGQSYNEQFF
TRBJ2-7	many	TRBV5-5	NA	TGTGCCAGCAGCAGGACAGAACGCTACGAGCAGTACTTC	CASSRTERYEQYF
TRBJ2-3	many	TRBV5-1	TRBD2	TGCGCCAGCAGCGGCGGACTAGCGATCACAGATACGCAGTATTTT	CASSGGLAITDTQYF
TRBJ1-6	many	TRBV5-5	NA	TGTGCCAGCAGCGGGCTACGGTTGGGGACACCCCTCCACTTT	CASSGLRLGTPLHF
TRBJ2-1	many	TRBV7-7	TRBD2	TGTGCTAGCAGCTCCGTAGCGGGGGGGCCAGTTATTGAGCAGTTCTTC	CASSSVAGGPVIEQFF
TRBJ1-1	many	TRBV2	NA	TGTGCCAGCAGTGCTCAGGGGCCTAACACTGAAGCTTTCTTT	CASSAQGPNTEAFF
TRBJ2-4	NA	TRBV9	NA	TGTGCCAGCAGCGTTACCAGCGAGGGAAACATTCAGTACTTC	CASSVTSEGNIQYF
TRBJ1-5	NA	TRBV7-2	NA	TGTGCCAGCAGCTCTCAACTAGATAGCAATCAGCCCCAGCATTTT	CASSSQLDSNQPQHF
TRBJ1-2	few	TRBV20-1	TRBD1	TGCAGTGCTAGAGCGGCGACAGGGCGAAAAAACACCTTC	CSARAATGRKNTF
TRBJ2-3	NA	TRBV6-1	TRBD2	TGTGCCAGCAGTGACTTAGCGGGGGCCACCCCCACTAGCACAGATACGCAGTATTTT	CASSDLAGATPTSTDTQYF
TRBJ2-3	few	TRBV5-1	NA	TGCGCCAGCAGTTGGACAGCTAGCACAGATACGCAGTATTTT	CASSWTASTDTQYF
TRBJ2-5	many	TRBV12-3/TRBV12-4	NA	TGTGCCAGCAGTTTCAGGGAGACCCAGTACTTC	CASSFRETQYF
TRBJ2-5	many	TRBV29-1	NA	TGCAGCGTTGAAGGGCAGGGATACCAGTACTTC	CSVEGQGYQYF
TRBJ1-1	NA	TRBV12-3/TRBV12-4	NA	TGTGCCAGCAGTTTTCGTAACGAAGCTTTCTTT	CASSFRNEAFF
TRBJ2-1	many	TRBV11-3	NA	TGTGCCAGCAGCCCGAATCAGGGGATTGAGCAGTTCTTC	CASSPNQGIEQFF
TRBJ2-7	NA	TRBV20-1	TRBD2	TGCAGTGCCACCGGGACTAGGACGAATAAGCAGTACTTC	CSATGTRTNKQYF
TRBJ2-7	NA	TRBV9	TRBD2	TGTGCCAGCAGCACAAGTAGCGGGGGAACCTACGAGCAGTACTTC	CASSTSSGGTYEQYF
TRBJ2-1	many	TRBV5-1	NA	TGCGCCAGCAGCCCTCAGGGCCCCGTAATAGGGAATGAGCAGTTCTTC	CASSPQGPVIGNEQFF